The 9 T cell receptor beta chains below were found in one sample sequenced in a study of T cells after somatic rescue of genetic block. Sequencing was performed with immunoSEQ multiplex PCR; in TCRdb, only in-frame clones are kept and a portion is missing. Of around 70,000 clones listed, 92% are singletons. The sequencing input was peripheral blood mononuclear cells (PBMCs). The receptor source for this set is a man aged 40-49 years.

The chain combines TRBV2 with TRBJ1-5; maybe TRBD1 (6 bases). The germline gives CDR1 SNHLY, CDR2 FYNNEI. This CDR3 is built from 14 residues. Trimming cost V 5 bases and J 4 bases, with 12 bases left between them. The chain's CDR3 is CASSSQGENQPQHF. CDR3 DNA sequence: TGTGCCAGCAGTTCACAGGGTGAGAATCAGCCCCAGCATTTT.

The rearrangement uses TRBV27 and TRBJ2-7; a weak D match, TRBD1 (5 bases). V was shortened by 5 bases and J by 3 bases, with 14 bases between the two germline ends. CDR1 MNHEY and CDR2 SMNVEV come from the germline V gene (reference sequence). The CDR3 is 14 amino acids. The CDR3, as DNA: TGTGCCAGCAGTCTCTCCCCAGGGCACTACGAGCAGTACTTC. Protein: CASSLSPGHYEQYF.

The chain joins TRBV7-9 to TRBJ2-1; D might be TRBD2 (7 bases). V lost 2 bases and J 8 bases, leaving 16 bases between the germline ends. The CDR3 contains 15 residues. Germline V CDR1 and CDR2: SEHNR, FQNEAQ (reference sequence). CDR3 protein: CASSLLGGGRDEQFF. The CDR3 DNA follows: TGTGCCAGCAGCTTATTAGGGGGTGGGAGGGATGAGCAGTTCTTC.

The CDR3 region has the DNA TGTGCCAGCAGCCCTACTGGACGGATGAGCTATGGCTACACCTTC. Encoded protein: CASSPTGRMSYGYTF. The genes are TRBV7-9 and TRBJ1-2, with no clear D. CDR1 is SEHNR, CDR2 FQNEAQ, per germline (reference sequence). The CDR3 consists of 15 residues. The V and J ends lost 5 bases and 4 bases respectively, with 17 bases between them.

The J gene is TRBJ2-3, the V gene TRBV5-6; TRBD1 might be the D (5 bases). Per germline, CDR1 SGHDT and CDR2 YYEEEE. Trimming cost V 1 base and J 2 bases, with 8 bases left between them. The CDR3 totals 14 residues. CDR3 in DNA: TGTGCCAGCAGCTTGCTGGGGCCCACAGATACGCAGTATTTT. As protein: CASSLLGPTDTQYF.

The chain has TRBV7-2 and TRBJ1-3; D might be TRBD1 (6 bases). From germline, CDR1 is SGHTA and CDR2 FQGNSA. V lost 1 base, J lost 0 bases, and 10 bases lay in between. This CDR3 contains 16 residues. CDR3 loop: CASSLGQVASGNTIYF. The DNA for the CDR3 is TGTGCCAGCAGCTTAGGACAGGTGGCCTCTGGAAACACCATATATTTT. Complete variable domain (other parts from reference TRBV7-2 and TRBJ1-3): GAGVSQSPSNKVTEKGKDVELRCDPISGHTALYWYRQSLGQGLEFLIYFQGNSAPDKSGLPSDRFSAERTGGSVSTLTIQRTQQEDSAVYLCASSLGQVASGNTIYFGEGSWLTVV.

This clone has just one count. This chain links TRBV6-5 with TRBJ1-2, with no clear D. V lost 1 base, J lost 5 bases, and 5 bases lay in between. The germline V gene has CDR1 MNHEY and CDR2 SVGAGI. CDR3 size: 12 residues. The CDR3 region is CASSYFRYGYTF. For the CDR3, the DNA is TGTGCCAGCAGTTACTTCCGGTATGGCTACACCTTC.

The chain combines TRBV5-4 with TRBJ2-7; 12 positions match TRBD2. CDR1 is SGHNT and CDR2 is YYREEE in the germline V gene (reference sequence). Unmatched junction bases numbered 19, after V lost 5 bases and J lost 4 bases. CDR3 length equals 19 residues. The CDR3 reads CASRGETRATSGGHYEQYF. CDR3 sequence (DNA): TGTGCCAGCAGGGGTGAGACAAGGGCGACTAGCGGGGGTCATTACGAGCAGTACTTC.

This chain links TRBV30 with TRBJ2-5, with D perhaps matching TRBD1 (5 bases). This CDR3 contains 13 residues. With 0 bases removed from V and 5 bases from J, the gap between germline ends came to 10 bases. Germline values: CDR1 GTSNPN, CDR2 SVGIG (reference sequence). This CDR3 is CAWSVQGKETQYF. CDR3 in DNA: TGTGCCTGGAGTGTGCAGGGCAAGGAGACCCAGTACTTC.